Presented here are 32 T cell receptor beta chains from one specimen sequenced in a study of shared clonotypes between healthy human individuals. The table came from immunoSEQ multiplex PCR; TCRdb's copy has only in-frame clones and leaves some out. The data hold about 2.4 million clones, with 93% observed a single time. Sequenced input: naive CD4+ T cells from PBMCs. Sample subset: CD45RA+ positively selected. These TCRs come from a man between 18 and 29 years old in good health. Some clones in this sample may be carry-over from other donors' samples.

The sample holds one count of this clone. The CDR3 loop reads CASSPDFSVAFF. Here the CDR3 DNA reads TGTGCCAGCAGCCCCGACTTCTCAGTGGCTTTCTTT. J is TRBJ1-1 and V is TRBV28; D unclear. From germline, CDR1 is MDHEN and CDR2 SYDVKM. The CDR3 runs 12 residues. With 6 bases removed from V and 11 bases from J, the gap between germline ends came to 16 bases.

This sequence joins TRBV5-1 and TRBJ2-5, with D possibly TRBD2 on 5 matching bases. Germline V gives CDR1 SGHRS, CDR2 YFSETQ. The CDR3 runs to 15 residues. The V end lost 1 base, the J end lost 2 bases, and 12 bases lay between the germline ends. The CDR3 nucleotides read TGCGCCAGCAGCTTGATGAGCGGAGAGCAAGAGACCCAGTACTTC. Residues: CASSLMSGEQETQYF.

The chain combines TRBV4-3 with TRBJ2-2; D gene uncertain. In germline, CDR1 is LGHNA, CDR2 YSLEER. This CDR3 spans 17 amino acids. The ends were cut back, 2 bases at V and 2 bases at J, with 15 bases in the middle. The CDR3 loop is CASSQTAGLGNTGELFF. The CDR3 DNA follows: TGCGCCAGCAGCCAAACCGCAGGTCTGGGAAACACCGGGGAGCTGTTTTTT.

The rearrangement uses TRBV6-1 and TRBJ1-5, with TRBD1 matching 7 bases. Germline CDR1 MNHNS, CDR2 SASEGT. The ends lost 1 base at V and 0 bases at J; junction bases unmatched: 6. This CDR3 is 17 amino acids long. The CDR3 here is CASSEVMRGHSNQPQHF. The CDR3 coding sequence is TGTGCCAGCAGTGAAGTTATGAGGGGGCATAGCAATCAGCCCCAGCATTTT.

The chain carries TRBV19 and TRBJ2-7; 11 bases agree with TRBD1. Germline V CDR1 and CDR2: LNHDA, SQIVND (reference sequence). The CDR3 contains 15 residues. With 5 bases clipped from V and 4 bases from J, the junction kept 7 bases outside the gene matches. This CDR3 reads CASSHPRDRGYEQYF. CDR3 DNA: TGTGCCAGTAGTCACCCCCGGGACAGGGGGTACGAGCAGTACTTC.

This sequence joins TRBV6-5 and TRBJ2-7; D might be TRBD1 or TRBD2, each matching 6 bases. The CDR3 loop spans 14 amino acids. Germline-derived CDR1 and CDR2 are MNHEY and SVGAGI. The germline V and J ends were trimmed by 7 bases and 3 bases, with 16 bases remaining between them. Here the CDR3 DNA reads TGTGCCAGCAACCTTCGGGGGCCCAGCTACGAGCAGTACTTC. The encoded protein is CASNLRGPSYEQYF.

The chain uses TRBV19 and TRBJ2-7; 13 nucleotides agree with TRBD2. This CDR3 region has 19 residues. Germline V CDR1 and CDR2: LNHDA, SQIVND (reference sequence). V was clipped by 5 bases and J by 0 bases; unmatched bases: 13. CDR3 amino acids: CASSPSPGLAGLSSYEQYF. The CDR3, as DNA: TGTGCCAGTAGTCCATCTCCGGGACTAGCGGGATTAAGCTCCTACGAGCAGTACTTC.

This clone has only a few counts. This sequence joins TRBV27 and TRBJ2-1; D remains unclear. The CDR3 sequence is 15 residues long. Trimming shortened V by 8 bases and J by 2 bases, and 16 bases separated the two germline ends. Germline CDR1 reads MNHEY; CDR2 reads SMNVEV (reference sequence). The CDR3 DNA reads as TGTGCCAGCTCGACGGGTTTTGAACCCTACAATGAGCAGTTCTTC. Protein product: CASSTGFEPYNEQFF.

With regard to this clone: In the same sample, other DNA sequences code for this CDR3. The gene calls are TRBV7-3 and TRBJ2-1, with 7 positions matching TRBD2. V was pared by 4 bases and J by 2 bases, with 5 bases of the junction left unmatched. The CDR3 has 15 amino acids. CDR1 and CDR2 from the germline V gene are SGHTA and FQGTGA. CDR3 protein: CASSSSGRPYNEQFF. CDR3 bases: TGTGCCAGCAGCTCTTCCGGGAGGCCCTACAATGAGCAGTTCTTC.

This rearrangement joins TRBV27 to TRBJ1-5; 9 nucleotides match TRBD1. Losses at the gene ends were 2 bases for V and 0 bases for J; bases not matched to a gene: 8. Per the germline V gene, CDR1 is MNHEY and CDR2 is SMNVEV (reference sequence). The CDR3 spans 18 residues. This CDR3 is CASSLVGTGIYSNQPQHF. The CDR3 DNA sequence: TGTGCCAGCAGTTTAGTAGGGACAGGGATTTATAGCAATCAGCCCCAGCATTTT.

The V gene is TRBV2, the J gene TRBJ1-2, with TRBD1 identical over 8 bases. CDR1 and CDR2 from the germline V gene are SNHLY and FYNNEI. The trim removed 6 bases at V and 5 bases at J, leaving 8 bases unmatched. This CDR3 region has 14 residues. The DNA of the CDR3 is TGTGCCAGCAGGCGGGGTACAGGGGGTTATGGCTACACCTTC. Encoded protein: CASRRGTGGYGYTF.

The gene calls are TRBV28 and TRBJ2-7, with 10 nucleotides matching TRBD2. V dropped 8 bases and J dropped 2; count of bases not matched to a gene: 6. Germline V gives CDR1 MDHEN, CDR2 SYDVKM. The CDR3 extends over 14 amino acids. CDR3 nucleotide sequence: TGTGCCAGCGAGAGCGGGAGGGCCCCCTACGAGCAGTACTTC. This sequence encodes CASESGRAPYEQYF.

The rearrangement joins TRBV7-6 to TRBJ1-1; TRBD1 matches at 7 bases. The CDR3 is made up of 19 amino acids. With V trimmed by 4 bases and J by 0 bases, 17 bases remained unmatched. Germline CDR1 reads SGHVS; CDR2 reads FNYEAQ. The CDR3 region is CASSSTERTGLTMNTEAFF. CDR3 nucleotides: TGTGCCAGCAGCTCAACGGAGCGGACAGGCCTGACAATGAACACTGAAGCTTTCTTT.

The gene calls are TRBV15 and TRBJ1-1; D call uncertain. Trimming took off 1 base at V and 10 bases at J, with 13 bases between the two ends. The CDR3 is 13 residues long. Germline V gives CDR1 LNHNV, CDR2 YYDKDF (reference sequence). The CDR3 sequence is CATSRVGVSRAFF. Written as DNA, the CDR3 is TGTGCCACCAGCAGAGTCGGGGTCAGTAGAGCTTTCTTT.

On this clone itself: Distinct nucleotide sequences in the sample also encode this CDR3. The CDR3 DNA reads as TGTGCCAGCAGCTTACGACAGGGATACGAGCAGTACTTC. Translated: CASSLRQGYEQYF. The chain uses TRBV7-9 and TRBJ2-7; 7 nucleotides align to TRBD1. Germline assignment: CDR1 SEHNR and CDR2 FQNEAQ (reference sequence). The CDR3 totals 13 residues. V was clipped by 2 bases and J by 4 bases; unmatched bases: 2.

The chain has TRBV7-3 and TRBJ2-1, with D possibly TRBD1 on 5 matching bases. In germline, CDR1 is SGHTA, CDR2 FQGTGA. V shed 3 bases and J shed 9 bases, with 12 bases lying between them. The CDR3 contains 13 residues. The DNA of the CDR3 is TGTGCCAGCAGCTTTGACCCCACAGGTGAGCAGTTCTTC. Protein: CASSFDPTGEQFF.

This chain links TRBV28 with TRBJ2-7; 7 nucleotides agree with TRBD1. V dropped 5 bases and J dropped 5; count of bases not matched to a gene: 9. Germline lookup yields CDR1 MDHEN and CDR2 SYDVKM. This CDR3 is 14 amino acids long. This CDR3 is CASSLRTGTNEQYF. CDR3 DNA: TGTGCCAGCAGTCTAAGGACAGGCACCAACGAGCAGTACTTC.

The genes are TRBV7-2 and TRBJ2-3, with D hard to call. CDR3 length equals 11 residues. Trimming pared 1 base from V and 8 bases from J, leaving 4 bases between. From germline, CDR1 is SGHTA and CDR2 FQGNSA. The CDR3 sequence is CASSLGVTQYF. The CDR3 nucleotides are TGTGCCAGCAGCTTAGGGGTTACGCAGTATTTT.

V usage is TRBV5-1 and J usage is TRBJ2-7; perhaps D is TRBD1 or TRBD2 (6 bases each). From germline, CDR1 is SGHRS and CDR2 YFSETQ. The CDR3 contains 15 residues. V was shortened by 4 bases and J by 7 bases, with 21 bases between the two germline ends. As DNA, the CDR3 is TGCGCCAGCAGCCCCCCGGGGGCAAGCCTACGGGAGCAGTACTTC. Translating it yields CASSPPGASLREQYF.

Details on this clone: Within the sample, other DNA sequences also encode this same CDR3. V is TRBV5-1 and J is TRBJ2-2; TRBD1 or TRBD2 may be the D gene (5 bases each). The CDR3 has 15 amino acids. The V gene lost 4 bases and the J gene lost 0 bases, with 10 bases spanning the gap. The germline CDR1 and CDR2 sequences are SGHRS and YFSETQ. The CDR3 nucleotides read TGCGCCAGCAGCCTAGGGGACCCGAACACCGGGGAGCTGTTTTTT. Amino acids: CASSLGDPNTGELFF. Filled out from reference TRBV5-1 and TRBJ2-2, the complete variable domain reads KAGVTQTPRYLIKTRGQQVTLSCSPISGHRSVSWYQQTPGQGLQFLFEYFSETQRNKGNFPGRFSGRQFSNSRSEMNVSTLELGDSALYLCASSLGDPNTGELFFGEGSRLTVL.

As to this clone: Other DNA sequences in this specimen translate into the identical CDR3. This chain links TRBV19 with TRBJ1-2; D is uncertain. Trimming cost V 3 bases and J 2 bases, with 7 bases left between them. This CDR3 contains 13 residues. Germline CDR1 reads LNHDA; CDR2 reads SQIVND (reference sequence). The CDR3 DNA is TGTGCCAGTAGTATTCAAGGGAACTATGGCTACACCTTC. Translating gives CASSIQGNYGYTF.

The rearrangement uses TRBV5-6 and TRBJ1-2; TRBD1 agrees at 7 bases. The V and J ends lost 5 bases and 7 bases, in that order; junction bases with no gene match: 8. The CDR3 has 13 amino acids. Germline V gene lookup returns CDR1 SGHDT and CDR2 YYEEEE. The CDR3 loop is CASSQPQGPGYTF. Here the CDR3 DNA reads TGTGCCAGCAGTCAGCCACAGGGGCCTGGCTACACCTTC. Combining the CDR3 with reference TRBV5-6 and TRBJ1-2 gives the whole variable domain DAGVTQSPTHLIKTRGQQVTLRCSPKSGHDTVSWYQQALGQGPQFIFQYYEEEERQRGNFPDRFSGHQFPNYSSELNVNALLLGDSALYLCASSQPQGPGYTFGSGTRLTVV.

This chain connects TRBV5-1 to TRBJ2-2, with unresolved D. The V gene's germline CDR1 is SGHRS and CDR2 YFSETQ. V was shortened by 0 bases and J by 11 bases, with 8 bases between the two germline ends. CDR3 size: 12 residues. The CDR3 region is CASSLVASELFF. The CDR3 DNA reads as TGCGCCAGCAGCTTGGTTGCGTCTGAGCTGTTTTTT.

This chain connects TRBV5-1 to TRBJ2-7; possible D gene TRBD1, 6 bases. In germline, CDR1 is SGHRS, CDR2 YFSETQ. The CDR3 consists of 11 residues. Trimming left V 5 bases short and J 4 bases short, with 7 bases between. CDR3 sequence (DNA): TGCGCCAGCAGGAGGGGGTACGAGCAGTACTTC. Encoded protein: CASRRGYEQYF.

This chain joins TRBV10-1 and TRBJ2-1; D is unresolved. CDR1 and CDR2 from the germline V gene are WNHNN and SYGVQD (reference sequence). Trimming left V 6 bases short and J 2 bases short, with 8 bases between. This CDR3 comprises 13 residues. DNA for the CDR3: TGCGCCAGCAGCTCCGGTCCCTACAATGAGCAGTTCTTC. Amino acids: CASSSGPYNEQFF.

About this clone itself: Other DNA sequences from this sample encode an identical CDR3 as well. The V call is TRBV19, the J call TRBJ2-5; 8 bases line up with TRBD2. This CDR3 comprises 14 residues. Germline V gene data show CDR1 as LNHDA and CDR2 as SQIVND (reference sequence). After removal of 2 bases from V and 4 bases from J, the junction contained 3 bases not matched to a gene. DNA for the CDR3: TGTGCCAGTAGTATATCCGGGACTAGAGAGACCCAGTACTTC. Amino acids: CASSISGTRETQYF.

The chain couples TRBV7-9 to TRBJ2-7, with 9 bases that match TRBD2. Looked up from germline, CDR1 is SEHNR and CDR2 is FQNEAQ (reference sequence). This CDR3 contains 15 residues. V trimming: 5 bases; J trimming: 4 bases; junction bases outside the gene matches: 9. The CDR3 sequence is CASSPTSGWYYEQYF. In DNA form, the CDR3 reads TGTGCCAGCAGCCCCACTAGCGGGTGGTATTACGAGCAGTACTTC.

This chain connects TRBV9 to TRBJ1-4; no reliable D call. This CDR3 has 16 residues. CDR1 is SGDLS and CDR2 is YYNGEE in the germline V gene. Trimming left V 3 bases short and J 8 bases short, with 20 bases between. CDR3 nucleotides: TGTGCCAGCAGCGCCCGGGCATCCCGAACCTTGGAAAAACTGTTTTTT. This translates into CASSARASRTLEKLFF.

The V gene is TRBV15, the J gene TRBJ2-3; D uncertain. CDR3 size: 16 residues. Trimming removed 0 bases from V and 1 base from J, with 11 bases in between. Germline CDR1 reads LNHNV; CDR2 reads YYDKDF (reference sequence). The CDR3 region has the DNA TGTGCCACCAGCAGAGATAGATCGACCCGCACAGATACGCAGTATTTT. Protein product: CATSRDRSTRTDTQYF.

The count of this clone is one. The CDR3 bases are TGTGCCAGCAGCGTATATGGACATAGAGAAGAGACCCAGTACTTC. This translates into CASSVYGHREETQYF. This chain joins TRBV9 and TRBJ2-5; possible D gene TRBD1, 5 bases. The V end was cut by 1 base, the J end by 3 bases, with 13 bases between. Germline V lookup: CDR1 SGDLS, CDR2 YYNGEE. CDR3 length: 15 amino acids.

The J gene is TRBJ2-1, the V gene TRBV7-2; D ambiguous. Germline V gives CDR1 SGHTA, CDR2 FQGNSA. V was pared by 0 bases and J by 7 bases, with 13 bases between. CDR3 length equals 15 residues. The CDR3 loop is CASSLAFGQANEQFF. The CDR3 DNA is TGTGCCAGCAGCTTAGCTTTTGGGCAGGCGAATGAGCAGTTCTTC.

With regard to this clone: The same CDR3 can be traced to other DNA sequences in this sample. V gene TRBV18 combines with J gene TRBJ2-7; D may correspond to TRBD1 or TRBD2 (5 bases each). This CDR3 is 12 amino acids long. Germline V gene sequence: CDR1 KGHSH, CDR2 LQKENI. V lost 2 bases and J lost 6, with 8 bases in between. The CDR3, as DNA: TGTGCCAGCTCACCAGGGACGGGCGAGCAGTACTTC. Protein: CASSPGTGEQYF.